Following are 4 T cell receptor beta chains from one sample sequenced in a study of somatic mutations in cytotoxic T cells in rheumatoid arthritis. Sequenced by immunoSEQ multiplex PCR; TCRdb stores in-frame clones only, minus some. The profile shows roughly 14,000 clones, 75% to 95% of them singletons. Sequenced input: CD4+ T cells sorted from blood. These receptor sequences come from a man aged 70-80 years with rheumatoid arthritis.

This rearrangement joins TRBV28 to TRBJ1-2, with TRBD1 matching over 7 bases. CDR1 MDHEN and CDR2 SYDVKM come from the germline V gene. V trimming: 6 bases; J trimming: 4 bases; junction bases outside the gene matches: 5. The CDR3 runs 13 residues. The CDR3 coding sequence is TGTGCCAGCAGACCGGGACAGACCTATGGCTACACCTTC. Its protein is CASRPGQTYGYTF.

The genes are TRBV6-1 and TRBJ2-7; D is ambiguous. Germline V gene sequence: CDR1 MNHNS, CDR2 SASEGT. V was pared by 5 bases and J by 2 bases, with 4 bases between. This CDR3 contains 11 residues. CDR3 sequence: CASSYTYEQYF. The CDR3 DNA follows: TGTGCCAGCAGTTACACCTACGAGCAGTACTTC.

CDR3 amino acids: CASSLDGYSYEQYF. CDR3 sequence (DNA): TGCGCCAGCAGCTTGGACGGTTACTCCTACGAGCAGTACTTC. The chain joins TRBV5-1 to TRBJ2-7; D is undetermined. With 0 bases removed from V and 0 bases from J, the gap between germline ends came to 7 bases. Looked up from germline, CDR1 is SGHRS and CDR2 is YFSETQ. This CDR3 comprises 14 residues.

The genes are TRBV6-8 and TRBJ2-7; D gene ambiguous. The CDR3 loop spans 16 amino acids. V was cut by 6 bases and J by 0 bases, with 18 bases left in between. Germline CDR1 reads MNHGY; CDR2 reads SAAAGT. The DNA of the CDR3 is TGTGCCAGCAGCTCCCCCCTGAGATTAAGCTCCTACGAGCAGTACTTC. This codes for CASSSPLRLSSYEQYF.